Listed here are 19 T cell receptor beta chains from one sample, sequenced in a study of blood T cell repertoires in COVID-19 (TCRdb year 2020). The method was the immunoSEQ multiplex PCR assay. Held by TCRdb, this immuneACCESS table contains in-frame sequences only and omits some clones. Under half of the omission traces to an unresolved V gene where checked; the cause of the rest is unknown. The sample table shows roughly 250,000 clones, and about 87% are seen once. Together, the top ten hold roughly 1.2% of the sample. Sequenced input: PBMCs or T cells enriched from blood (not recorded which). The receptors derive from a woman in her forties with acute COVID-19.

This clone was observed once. The CDR3 nucleotides read TGTGCCACCAGCAGAGGAGGGACAATCTCCTACGAGCAGTACTTC. This gives the protein CATSRGGTISYEQYF. The chain couples TRBV15 to TRBJ2-7; tentatively, D is TRBD1 (6 bases). Looked up from germline, CDR1 is LNHNV and CDR2 is YYDKDF (reference sequence). This CDR3 region has 15 residues. Trimming removed 1 base from V and 0 bases from J, with 10 bases in between.

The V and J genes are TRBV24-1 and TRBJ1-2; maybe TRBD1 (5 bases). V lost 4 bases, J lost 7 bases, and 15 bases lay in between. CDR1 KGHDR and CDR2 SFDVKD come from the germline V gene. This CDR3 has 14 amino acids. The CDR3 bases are TGTGCCACCAGTGACCGCGGGACTGAGAGTGGCTACACCTTC. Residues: CATSDRGTESGYTF.

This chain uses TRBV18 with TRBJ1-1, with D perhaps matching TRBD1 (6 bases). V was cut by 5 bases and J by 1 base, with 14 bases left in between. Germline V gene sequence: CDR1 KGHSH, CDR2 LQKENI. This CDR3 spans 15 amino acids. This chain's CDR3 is CASSVREGENTEAFF. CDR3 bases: TGTGCCAGCTCAGTCAGAGAGGGGGAGAACACTGAAGCTTTCTTT.

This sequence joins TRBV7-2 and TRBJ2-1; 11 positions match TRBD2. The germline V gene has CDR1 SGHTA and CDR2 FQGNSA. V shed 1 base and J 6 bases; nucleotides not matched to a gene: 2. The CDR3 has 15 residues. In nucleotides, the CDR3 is TGTGCCAGCAGCTTAGATAGCGGGGGGGCCAATGAGCAGTTCTTC. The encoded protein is CASSLDSGGANEQFF. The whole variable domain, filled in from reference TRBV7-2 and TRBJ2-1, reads GAGVSQSPSNKVTEKGKDVELRCDPISGHTALYWYRQSLGQGLEFLIYFQGNSAPDKSGLPSDRFSAERTGGSVSTLTIQRTQQEDSAVYLCASSLDSGGANEQFFGPGTRLTVL.

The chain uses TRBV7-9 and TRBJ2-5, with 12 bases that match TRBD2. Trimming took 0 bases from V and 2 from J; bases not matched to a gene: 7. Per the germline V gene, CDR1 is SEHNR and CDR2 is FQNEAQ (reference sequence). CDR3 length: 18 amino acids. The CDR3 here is CASSLASRLAGEQETQYF. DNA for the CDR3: TGTGCCAGCAGCTTAGCTTCTAGACTAGCGGGAGAGCAAGAGACCCAGTACTTC.

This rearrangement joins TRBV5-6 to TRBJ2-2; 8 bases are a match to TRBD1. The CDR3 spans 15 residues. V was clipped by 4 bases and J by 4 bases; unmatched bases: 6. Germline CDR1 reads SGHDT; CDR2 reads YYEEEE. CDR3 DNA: TGTGCCAGCAGCCCGGACAGGGATGGCACCGGGGAGCTGTTTTTT. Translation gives CASSPDRDGTGELFF.

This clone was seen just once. CDR3 DNA: TGTGCCAGCAGCCCCAGGACTAGCGGGAGCCATGAGCAGTTCTTC. It translates to CASSPRTSGSHEQFF. The chain employs TRBV7-8 and TRBJ2-1, with 13 bases lining up with TRBD2. The CDR3 length is 15 residues. Trimming took 5 bases from V and 8 from J; bases not matched to a gene: 6. The V gene's germline CDR1 is SGHVS and CDR2 FQNEAQ. Supplemented by reference TRBV7-8 and TRBJ2-1, the full variable domain reads GAGVSQSPRYKVAKRGQDVALRCDPISGHVSLFWYQQALGQGPEFLTYFQNEAQLDKSGLPSDRFFAERPEGSVSTLKIQRTQQEDSAVYLCASSPRTSGSHEQFFGPGTRLTVL.

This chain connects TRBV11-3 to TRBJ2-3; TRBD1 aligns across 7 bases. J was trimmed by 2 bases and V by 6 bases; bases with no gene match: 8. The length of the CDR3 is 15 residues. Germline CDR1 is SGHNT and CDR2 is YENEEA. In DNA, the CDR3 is TGTGCCAGCAGAATCGGGACAGTCGACACAGATACGCAGTATTTT. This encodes CASRIGTVDTDTQYF.

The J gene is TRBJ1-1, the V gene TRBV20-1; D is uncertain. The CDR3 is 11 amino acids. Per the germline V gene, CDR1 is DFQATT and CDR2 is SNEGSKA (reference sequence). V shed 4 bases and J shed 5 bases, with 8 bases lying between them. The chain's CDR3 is CSATPGTEAFF. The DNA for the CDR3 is TGCAGTGCTACCCCGGGGACTGAAGCTTTCTTT.

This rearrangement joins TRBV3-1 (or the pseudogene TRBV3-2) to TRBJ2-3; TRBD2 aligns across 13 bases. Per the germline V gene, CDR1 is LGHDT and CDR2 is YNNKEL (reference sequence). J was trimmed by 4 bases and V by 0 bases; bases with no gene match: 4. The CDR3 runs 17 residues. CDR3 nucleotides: TGTGCCAGCAGCCAAGATTGGACTAGCGGGAGACCAGATACGCAGTATTTT. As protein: CASSQDWTSGRPDTQYF.

CDR3 residues: CASSTEQDRGGTEAFF. CDR3 coding DNA: TGTGCCAGTAGTACCGAACAAGACAGGGGGGGGACTGAAGCTTTCTTT. This sequence joins TRBV19 and TRBJ1-1; 9 bases match TRBD1. This CDR3 has 16 residues. The germline V gene has CDR1 LNHDA and CDR2 SQIVND (reference sequence). The trim removed 4 bases at V and 5 bases at J, leaving 11 bases unmatched.

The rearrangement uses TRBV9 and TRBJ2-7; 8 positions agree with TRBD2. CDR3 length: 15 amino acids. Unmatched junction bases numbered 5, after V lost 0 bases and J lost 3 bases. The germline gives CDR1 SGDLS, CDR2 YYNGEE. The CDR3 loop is CASSVEPAGGYEQYF. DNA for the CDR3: TGTGCCAGCAGCGTAGAACCCGCGGGAGGCTACGAGCAGTACTTC.

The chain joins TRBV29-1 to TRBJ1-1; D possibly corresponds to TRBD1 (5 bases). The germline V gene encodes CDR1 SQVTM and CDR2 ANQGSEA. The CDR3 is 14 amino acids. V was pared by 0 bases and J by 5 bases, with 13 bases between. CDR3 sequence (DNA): TGCAGCGTTGAAGATACGCAGGGTCGGACTGAAGCTTTCTTT. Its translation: CSVEDTQGRTEAFF.

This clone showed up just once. Here the CDR3 reads CASTLKVPGLAGDEQYF. CDR3 in DNA: TGTGCCAGCACTCTTAAGGTACCGGGACTAGCGGGAGACGAGCAGTACTTC. V usage is TRBV6-4 and J usage is TRBJ2-7; TRBD2 agrees at 14 bases. Trimming removed 7 bases from V and 5 bases from J; junction bases left unmatched: 13. The length of the CDR3 is 17 residues. Per the germline V gene, CDR1 is MRHNA and CDR2 is SNTAGT.

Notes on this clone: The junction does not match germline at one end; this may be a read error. CDR3 sequence reads: CASSLVSQGGLLSF. Here the CDR3 DNA reads TGTGCCAGCAGCTTAGTTTCACAGGGCGGCCTTCTGTCCTTC. The rearrangement uses TRBV11-2 and TRBJ1-2; a weak D match, TRBD1 (6 bases). This CDR3 contains 14 residues. CDR1 and CDR2 (germline): SGHAT, FQNNGV.

The CDR3: CASSQGQASGYTF. The CDR3, as DNA: TGTGCCAGCAGTCAGGGACAGGCGTCGGGCTACACCTTC. The V call is TRBV6-2 or TRBV6-3, the J call TRBJ1-2, with 8 nucleotides matching TRBD1. Germline assignment: CDR1 MNHEY and CDR2 SVGEGT. The CDR3 is 13 amino acids. The V and J ends lost 5 bases and 8 bases, in that order; junction bases with no gene match: 7.

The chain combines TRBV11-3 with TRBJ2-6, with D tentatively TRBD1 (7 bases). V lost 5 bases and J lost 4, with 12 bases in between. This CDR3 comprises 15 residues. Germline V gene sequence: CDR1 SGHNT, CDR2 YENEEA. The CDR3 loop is CASSQGGLGANVLTF. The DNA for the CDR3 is TGTGCCAGCAGCCAGGGGGGTTTAGGGGCCAACGTCCTGACTTTC.

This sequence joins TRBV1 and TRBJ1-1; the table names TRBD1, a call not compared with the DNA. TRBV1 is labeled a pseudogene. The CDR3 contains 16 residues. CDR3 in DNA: TGCACCAGCAGCCAAGAACTTCGACAGGGTTGGACTGAAGCTTTCTTT. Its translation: CTSSQELRQGWTEAFF.

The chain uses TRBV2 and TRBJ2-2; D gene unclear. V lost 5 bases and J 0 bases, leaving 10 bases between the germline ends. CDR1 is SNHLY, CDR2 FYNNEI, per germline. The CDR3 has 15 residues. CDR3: CASSYRVANTGELFF. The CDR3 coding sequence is TGTGCCAGCAGTTACCGGGTCGCGAACACCGGGGAGCTGTTTTTT. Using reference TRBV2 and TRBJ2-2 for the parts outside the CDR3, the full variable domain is EPEVTQTPSHQVTQMGQEVILRCVPISNHLYFYWYRQILGQKVEFLVSFYNNEISEKSEIFDDQFSVERPDGSNFTLKIRSTKLEDSAMYFCASSYRVANTGELFFGEGSRLTVL.